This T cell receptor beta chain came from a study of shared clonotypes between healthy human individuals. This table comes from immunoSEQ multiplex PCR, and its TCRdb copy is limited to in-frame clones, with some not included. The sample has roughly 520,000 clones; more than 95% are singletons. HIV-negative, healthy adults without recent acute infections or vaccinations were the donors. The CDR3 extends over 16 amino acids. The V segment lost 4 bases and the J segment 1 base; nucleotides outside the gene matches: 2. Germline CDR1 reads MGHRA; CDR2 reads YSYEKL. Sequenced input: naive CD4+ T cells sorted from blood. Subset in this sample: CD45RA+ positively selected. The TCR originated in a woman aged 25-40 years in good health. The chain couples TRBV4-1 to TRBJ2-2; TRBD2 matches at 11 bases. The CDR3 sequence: CASSRTSGRNTGELFF. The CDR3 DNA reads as TGCGCCAGCAGCCGCACTAGCGGGAGGAACACCGGGGAGCTGTTTTTT.